This is a list of T cell receptor beta chains from one sample in a study of T cells in Graves' hyperthyroidism and ophthalmopathy. MiXCR, run by TCRdb on the multiplex PCR reads, gives a single entry per CDR3 protein. The sample lists some 620,000 distinct CDR3 sequences; 15% to 20% were seen once. Material: blood. These receptors originate from a woman in her 30s with Graves' hyperthyroidism. The CDR3 runs from the conserved cysteine through the conserved F or W. Each record gives: V gene, clone size, J gene, D gene, CDR3 DNA, CDR3 protein. D genes are given only for firm matches. Rows give clone size only sometimes, using once, few, many, or a class for an expanded clone.

TRBV4-2	.	TRBJ2-2	TRBD2	TGTGCCAGTCTCTCAGTAGCGGGGTCCACCGGGGAGCTGTTTTTT	CASLSVAGSTGELFF
TRBV5-5	.	TRBJ2-1	.	TGTGCCAGCAGCTTGAAAACAGGGAGATTAGGAGAGCAGTTCTTC	CASSLKTGRLGEQFF
TRBV27	many	TRBJ2-7	.	TGTGCCAGCAGTTTATGGGGAGGAACCTACGAGCAGTACTTC	CASSLWGGTYEQYF
TRBV9	few	TRBJ2-1	.	TGTGCCAGCAGCGGGGGCGTCGGGAGCTCCAATGAGCAGTTCTTC	CASSGGVGSSNEQFF
TRBV9	many	TRBJ2-7	.	TGTGCCAGCAGCGTGGGACCTTCCTACGAGCAGTACTTC	CASSVGPSYEQYF
TRBV5-1	.	TRBJ2-1	TRBD2	TGCGCCAGCAGCACCGGGACTAGCGGCAATGAGCAGTTCTTC	CASSTGTSGNEQFF
TRBV14	few	TRBJ2-7	.	TGTGCCAGCAGCCAAGGGGTGGGACCCGCGTGGGAGCAGTACTTC	CASSQGVGPAWEQYF
TRBV30	many	TRBJ2-7	.	TGTGCCTGTCAGGAGACCTACGAGCAGTACTTC	CACQETYEQYF
TRBV4-2	few	TRBJ1-2	.	TGTGCCAGCAGCCACTTAAAAGGAGGCTACACCTTC	CASSHLKGGYTF
TRBV6-1	many	TRBJ2-1	.	TGTGCCAGCGAGATTATCCTATTGGGCAATGAGCAGTTCTTC	CASEIILLGNEQFF
TRBV11-1	few	TRBJ2-7	.	TGTGCCTCTGAGGGTCGGCAGGCCTCCTACGAGCAGTACTTC	CASEGRQASYEQYF
TRBV6-1	once	TRBJ1-5	TRBD1	TGTGCCAGCAGCGAACTACAGGGGGCAAATCAGCCCCAGCATTTT	CASSELQGANQPQHF
TRBV4-1	few	TRBJ2-4	.	TGCGCCAGCAGCCACCCTGTAGGGAAAGCCAAAAACATTCAGTACTTC	CASSHPVGKAKNIQYF
TRBV20-1	many	TRBJ2-7	TRBD2	TGCAGTGCTAGAGATCAAGCGGGAGGTTCCTACGAGCAGTACTTC	CSARDQAGGSYEQYF
TRBV28	many	TRBJ2-3	.	TGTGCCAGCTCCGCCCAGGATACGCAGTATTTT	CASSAQDTQYF
TRBV7-6	.	TRBJ2-5	.	TGTGCCAGCTCCCACAGAAACCCGACGGGAGAGACCCAGTACTTC	CASSHRNPTGETQYF
TRBV10-2	few	TRBJ2-7	TRBD2	TGCGCCGTGAGGGGCGGGAGCTCCTACGAGCAGTACTTC	CAVRGGSSYEQYF
TRBV28	.	TRBJ2-1	.	TGTGCCAGCAGTTTATTGGCTAGCTCCTACAATGAGCAGTTCTTC	CASSLLASSYNEQFF
TRBV30	many	TRBJ2-3	.	TGTGCCTGGAGTCGGCCAAACCCTAGCACAGATACGCAGTATTTT	CAWSRPNPSTDTQYF
TRBV20-1	many	TRBJ2-7	TRBD2	TGCCCTCAGGGACTACCTGTGGGAGAGCAGTACTTC	CPQGLPVGEQYF
TRBV2	many	TRBJ2-1	TRBD2	TGTGCCAGCCAAGCGGGACTAGCGGGAATTGAGCAGTTCTTC	CASQAGLAGIEQFF
TRBV3-1	.	TRBJ2-5	TRBD1	TGTGCCAGCAGCCGCAGACAGGGAAGAGGAGAGACCCAGTACTTC	CASSRRQGRGETQYF
TRBV11-2	many	TRBJ1-2	.	TGTGCCAGCAGCGACCTGGAGGACTATGGCTACACCTTC	CASSDLEDYGYTF
TRBV5-1	many	TRBJ2-1	.	TGCGCCAGCAGCTCGACCCCCTACAATGAGCAGTTCTTC	CASSSTPYNEQFF
TRBV4-1	.	TRBJ2-5	TRBD2	TGCGCCAGCAGCCAAACATTAGCGGGAGGGAAAGAGACCCAGTACTTC	CASSQTLAGGKETQYF
TRBV7-6	.	TRBJ2-1	.	TGTGCCAGCAGCTTAAATTCGGGACAAAGAGGGGATGAGCAGTTCTTC	CASSLNSGQRGDEQFF
TRBV27	many	TRBJ2-5	.	TGTGCCAGCAGTTTAACGATGCAAGAGACCCAGTACTTC	CASSLTMQETQYF
TRBV2	many	TRBJ2-2	.	TGTGCCAGCAGTACCACAGGGACCGGGGAGCTGTTTTTT	CASSTTGTGELFF
TRBV3-1	many	TRBJ1-5	.	TGTGCCAGCAGCCAAGATGCAGGAGCGGGGGGTCAGCCCCAGCATTTT	CASSQDAGAGGQPQHF
TRBV7-2	few	TRBJ2-5	TRBD2	TGTGCCAGCAGCCCAAGCTCGGGGGGTAGGGAGACCCAGTACTTC	CASSPSSGGRETQYF
TRBV19	.	TRBJ2-1	TRBD1	TGTGCCAGTAGCCAAGGGACAGTAAACAATGAGCAGTTCTTC	CASSQGTVNNEQFF
TRBV20-1	few	TRBJ2-7	.	TGCAGTGCTAGTCAATACAGGGCCTTCTCCTACGAGCAGTACTTC	CSASQYRAFSYEQYF
TRBV5-1	.	TRBJ2-7	TRBD1	TGCGCCAGCAGGAGAGACAGGGGGGCCTACGAGCAGTACTTC	CASRRDRGAYEQYF
TRBV7-2	many	TRBJ2-3	TRBD2	TGTGCCAGCAGCTTAGTCGCTAGCGGGAGTTTTAATACGCAGTATTTT	CASSLVASGSFNTQYF
TRBV6-1	.	TRBJ1-4	TRBD1	TGTGCCAGCAGTGTTACAGGGGGCGGTGAAAAACTGTTTTTT	CASSVTGGGEKLFF
TRBV11-2	few	TRBJ2-1	.	TGTGCCAGCAGCTTAGCCATCGGTCTTACCTACAATGAGCAGTTCTTC	CASSLAIGLTYNEQFF
TRBV6-2/TRBV6-3	few	TRBJ2-2	.	TGTGCCAGCATCAGGGCGGGACCGAACACCGGGGAGCTGTTTTTT	CASIRAGPNTGELFF
TRBV12-3/TRBV12-4	many	TRBJ2-5	.	TGTGCCAGCAGTTTAGCCCTGCAGGCGGCTCCCCAAGAGACCCAGTACTTC	CASSLALQAAPQETQYF
TRBV10-2	few	TRBJ2-1	TRBD1	TGCGCCAGCAGTGAACCGGGACAGGGGACACTCAATGAGCAGTTCTTC	CASSEPGQGTLNEQFF
TRBV12-5	.	TRBJ2-7	TRBD2	TGTGCTAGTGGTTTGGAGGGACTAGCGGGAGGGCCTGGTTTCTACGAGCAGTACTTC	CASGLEGLAGGPGFYEQYF